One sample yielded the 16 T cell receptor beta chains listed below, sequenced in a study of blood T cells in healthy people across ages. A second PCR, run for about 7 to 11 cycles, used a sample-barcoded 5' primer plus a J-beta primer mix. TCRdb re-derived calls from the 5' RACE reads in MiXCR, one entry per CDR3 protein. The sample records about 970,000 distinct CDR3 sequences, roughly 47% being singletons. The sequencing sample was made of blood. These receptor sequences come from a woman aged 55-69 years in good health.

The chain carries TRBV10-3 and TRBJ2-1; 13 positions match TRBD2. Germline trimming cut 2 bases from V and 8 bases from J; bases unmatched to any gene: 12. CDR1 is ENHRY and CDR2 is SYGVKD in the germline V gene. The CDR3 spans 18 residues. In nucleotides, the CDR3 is TGTGCCATCAGTGAGGGACTAGCGGGGGCCGGGGGTGACGATGAGCAGTTCTTC. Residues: CAISEGLAGAGGDDEQFF.

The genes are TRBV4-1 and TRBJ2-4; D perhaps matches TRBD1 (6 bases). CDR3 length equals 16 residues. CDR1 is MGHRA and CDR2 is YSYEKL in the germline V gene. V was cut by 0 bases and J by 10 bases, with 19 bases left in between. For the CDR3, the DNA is TGCGCCAGCAGCCAAGAACTAACCAACAGGGTTCGGATTCAGTACTTC. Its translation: CASSQELTNRVRIQYF.

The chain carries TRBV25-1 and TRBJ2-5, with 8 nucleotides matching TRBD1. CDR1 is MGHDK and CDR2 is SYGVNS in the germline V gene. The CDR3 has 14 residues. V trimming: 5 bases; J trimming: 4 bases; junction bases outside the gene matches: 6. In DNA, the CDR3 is TGTGCCAGCAGTCCTCGGACAGGGACAGAGACCCAGTACTTC. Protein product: CASSPRTGTETQYF.

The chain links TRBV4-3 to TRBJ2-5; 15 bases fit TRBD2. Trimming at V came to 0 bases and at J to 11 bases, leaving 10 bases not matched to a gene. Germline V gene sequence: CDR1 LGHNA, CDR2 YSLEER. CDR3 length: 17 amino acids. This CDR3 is CASSQDLGLAGGSEQYF. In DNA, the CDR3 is TGCGCCAGCAGCCAAGACTTGGGACTAGCGGGAGGCAGTGAGCAGTACTTC.

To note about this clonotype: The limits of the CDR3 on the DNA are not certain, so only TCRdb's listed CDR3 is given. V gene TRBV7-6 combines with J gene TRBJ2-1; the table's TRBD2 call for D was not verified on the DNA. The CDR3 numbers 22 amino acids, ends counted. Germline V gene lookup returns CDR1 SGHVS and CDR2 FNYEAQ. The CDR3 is CASSGGLSGELFFGEGSNEQFF.

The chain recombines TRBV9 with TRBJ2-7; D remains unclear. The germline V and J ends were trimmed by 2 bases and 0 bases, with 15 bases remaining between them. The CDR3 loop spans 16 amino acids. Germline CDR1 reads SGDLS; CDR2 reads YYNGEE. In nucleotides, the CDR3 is TGTGCCAGCAGCGTCGGTCCGGGCCCACTCTCCTACGAGCAGTACTTC. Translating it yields CASSVGPGPLSYEQYF.

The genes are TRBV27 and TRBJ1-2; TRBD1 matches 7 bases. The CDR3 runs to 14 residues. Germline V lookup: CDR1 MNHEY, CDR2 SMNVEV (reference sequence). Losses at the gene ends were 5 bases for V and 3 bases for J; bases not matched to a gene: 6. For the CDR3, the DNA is TGTGCCAGCAGTGCTACCGGGACAGACTATGGCTACACCTTC. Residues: CASSATGTDYGYTF.

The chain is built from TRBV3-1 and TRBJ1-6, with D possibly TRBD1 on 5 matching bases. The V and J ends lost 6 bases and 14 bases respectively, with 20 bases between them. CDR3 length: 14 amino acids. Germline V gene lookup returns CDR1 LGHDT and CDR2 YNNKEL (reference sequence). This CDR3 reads CASSWCVRGSALHF. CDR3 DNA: TGTGCCAGCAGTTGGTGTGTAAGGGGTTCGGCCCTCCACTTT.

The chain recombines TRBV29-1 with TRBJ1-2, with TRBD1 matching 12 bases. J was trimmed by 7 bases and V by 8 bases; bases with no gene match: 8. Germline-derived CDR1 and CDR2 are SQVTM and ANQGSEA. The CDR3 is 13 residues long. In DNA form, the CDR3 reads TGCAGCTGCCCGGGACAGGGGGCCAGTGGCTACACCTTC. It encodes CSCPGQGASGYTF. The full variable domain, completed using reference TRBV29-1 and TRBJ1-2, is SAVISQKPSRDICQRGTSLTIQCQVDSQVTMMFWYRQQPGQSLTLIATANQGSEATYESGFVIDKFPISRPNLTFSTLTVSNMSPEDSSIYLCSCPGQGASGYTFGSGTRLTVV.

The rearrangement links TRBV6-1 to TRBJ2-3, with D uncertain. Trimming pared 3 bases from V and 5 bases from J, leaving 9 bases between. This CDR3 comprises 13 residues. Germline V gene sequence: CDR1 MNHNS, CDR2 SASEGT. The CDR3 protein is CASSDSVGDTQYF. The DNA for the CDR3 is TGTGCCAGCAGTGATTCGGTAGGAGATACGCAGTATTTT.

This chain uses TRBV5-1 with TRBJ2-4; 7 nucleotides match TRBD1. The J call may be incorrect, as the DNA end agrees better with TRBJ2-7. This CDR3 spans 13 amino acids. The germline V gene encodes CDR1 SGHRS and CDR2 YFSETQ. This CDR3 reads CASSLTGVDEQYF. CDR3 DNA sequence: TGCGCCAGCAGCTTGACAGGGGTCGACGAGCAGTACTTC.

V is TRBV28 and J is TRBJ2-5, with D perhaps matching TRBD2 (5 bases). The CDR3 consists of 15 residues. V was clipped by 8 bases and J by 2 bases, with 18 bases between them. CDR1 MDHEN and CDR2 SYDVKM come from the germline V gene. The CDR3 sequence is CASHNPGERQETQYF. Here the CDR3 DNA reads TGTGCCAGCCACAACCCCGGGGAGAGGCAAGAGACCCAGTACTTC.

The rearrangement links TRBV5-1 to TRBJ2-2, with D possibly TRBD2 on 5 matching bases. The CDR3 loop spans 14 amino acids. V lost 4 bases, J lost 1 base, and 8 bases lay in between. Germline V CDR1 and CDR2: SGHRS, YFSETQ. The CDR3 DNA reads TGCGCCAGCAGCAGCCGGGGGAACACCGGGGAGCTGTTTTTT. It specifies CASSSRGNTGELFF.

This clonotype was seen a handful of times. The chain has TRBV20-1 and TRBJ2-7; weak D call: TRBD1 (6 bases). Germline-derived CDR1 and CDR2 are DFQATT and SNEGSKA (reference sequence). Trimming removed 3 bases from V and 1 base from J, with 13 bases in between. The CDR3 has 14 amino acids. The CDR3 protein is CSARLPGQSYEQYF. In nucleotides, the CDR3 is TGCAGTGCTAGGTTACCGGGACAATCCTACGAGCAGTACTTC.

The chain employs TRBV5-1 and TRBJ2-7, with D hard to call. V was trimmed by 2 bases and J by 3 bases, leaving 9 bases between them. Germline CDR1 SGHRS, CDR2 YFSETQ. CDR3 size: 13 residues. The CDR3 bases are TGCGCCAGCAGCTTTTCTAACCGCTACGAGCAGTACTTC. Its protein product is CASSFSNRYEQYF.

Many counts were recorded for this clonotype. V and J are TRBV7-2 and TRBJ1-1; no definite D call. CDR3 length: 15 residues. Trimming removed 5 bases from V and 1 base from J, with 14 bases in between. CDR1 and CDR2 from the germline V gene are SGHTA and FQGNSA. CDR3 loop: CASSPLGGANTEAFF. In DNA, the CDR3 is TGTGCCAGCAGCCCCTTGGGAGGAGCGAACACTGAAGCTTTCTTT.